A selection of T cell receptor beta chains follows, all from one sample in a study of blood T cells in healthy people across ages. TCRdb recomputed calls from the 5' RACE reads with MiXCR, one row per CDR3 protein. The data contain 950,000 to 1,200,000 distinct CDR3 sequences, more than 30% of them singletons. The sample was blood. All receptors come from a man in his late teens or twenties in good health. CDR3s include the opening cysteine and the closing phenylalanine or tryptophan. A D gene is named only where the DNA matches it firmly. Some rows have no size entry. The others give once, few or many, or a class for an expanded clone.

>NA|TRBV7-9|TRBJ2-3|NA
TGTGCCAGCAGCTTAGCGTTAGGGGCCACAGATACGCAGTATTTT
CASSLALGATDTQYF
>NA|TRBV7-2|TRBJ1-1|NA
TGTGCCAGCAGCGAGCAGGGCATGGACACTGAAGCTTTCTTT
CASSEQGMDTEAFF
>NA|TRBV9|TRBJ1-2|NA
TGTGCCAGCAGCAAAGGGCGGGCCTATGGCTACACCTTC
CASSKGRAYGYTF
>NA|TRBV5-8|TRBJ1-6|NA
TGTGCCAGCACCTGGACTGGAGCGGATAATTCACCCCTCCACTTT
CASTWTGADNSPLHF
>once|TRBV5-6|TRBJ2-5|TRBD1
TGTGCCAGCAGCGACGACAGGGTAAAGACCCAGTACTTC
CASSDDRVKTQYF
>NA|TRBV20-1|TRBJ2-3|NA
TGCAGTGTAAATAGGAGAAGCACAGATACGCAGTATTTT
CSVNRRSTDTQYF
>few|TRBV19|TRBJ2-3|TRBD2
TGTGCCAGTAGTATAGATGGGGCTAGCGGGGGCGCAGATACGCAGTATTTT
CASSIDGASGGADTQYF
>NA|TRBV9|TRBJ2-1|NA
TGTGCCAGCAGCGTTGGCCAGATCAAAAACAATGAGCAGTTCTTC
CASSVGQIKNNEQFF
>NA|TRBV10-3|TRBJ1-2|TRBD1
TGTGCCATCAGTGAGGGCGGGACAGGGCAGGCCTATGGCTACACCTTC
CAISEGGTGQAYGYTF
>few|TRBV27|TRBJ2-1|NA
TGTGCCAGCAAGGGGATAGAGTACAATGAGCAGTTCTTC
CASKGIEYNEQFF
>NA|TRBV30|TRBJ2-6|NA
TGTGCCTGGAAACTTGACGCCAACGTCCTGACTTTC
CAWKLDANVLTF
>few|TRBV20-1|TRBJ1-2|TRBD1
TGCAGTGCTAAAGATGGACAGGGGGAGGGCTACACCTTC
CSAKDGQGEGYTF
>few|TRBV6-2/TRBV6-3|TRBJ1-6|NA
TGTGCCAGCAGTTACAAAGGACTCCCCCTCCACTTT
CASSYKGLPLHF
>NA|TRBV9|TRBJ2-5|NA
TGTGCCAGCAGCCAATACGGCCAGGGAGACAATGAGCAGTACTTC
CASSQYGQGDNEQYF
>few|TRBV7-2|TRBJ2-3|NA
TGTGCCAGCAGCTCCCACCCTTACACAGATACGCAGTATTTT
CASSSHPYTDTQYF
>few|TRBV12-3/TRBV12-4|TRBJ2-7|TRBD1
TGTGCCAGCAGTTTGTTTCAGGGGGTCTACGAGCAGTACTTC
CASSLFQGVYEQYF
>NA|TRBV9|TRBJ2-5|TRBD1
TGTGCCAGCAGCGTAGCGGGACAGGGATACAATGAGCAGTACTTC
CASSVAGQGYNEQYF
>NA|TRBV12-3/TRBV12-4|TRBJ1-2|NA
TGTGCCAGCAGTTTGGATAGTATAGGCTATGGCTACACCTTC
CASSLDSIGYGYTF
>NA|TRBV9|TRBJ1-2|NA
TGTGCCGGCAGCCCCTTCCTACATGGGGGGTCCTATGGCTACACCTTC
CAGSPFLHGGSYGYTF
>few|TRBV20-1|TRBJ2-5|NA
TGCAGTGTGAGAGCCTCACAGATTGCTCAAGAGGCCCAGTACTTC
CSVRASQIAQEAQYF
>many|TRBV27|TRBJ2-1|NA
TGTGCCAGCAGTTTCCCCGGAAATGAGCAGTTCTTC
CASSFPGNEQFF
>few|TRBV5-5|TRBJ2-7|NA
TGTGCCAGCAGCTTCGCGAAGAGTTACGAGCAGTACTTC
CASSFAKSYEQYF
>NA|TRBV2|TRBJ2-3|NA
TGTACCAGCGAGAAGCTCACAGATACGCAGTATTTT
CTSEKLTDTQYF
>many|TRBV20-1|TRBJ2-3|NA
TGCAGTGCTAAATTAGGGGGAATAGCAGGCACAGATACGCAGTATTTT
CSAKLGGIAGTDTQYF
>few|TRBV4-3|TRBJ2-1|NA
TGCGCCAGCAGCCAAGATAGAAGCTCAGGTTCCCACAATGAGCAGTTCTTC
CASSQDRSSGSHNEQFF
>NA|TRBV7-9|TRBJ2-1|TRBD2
TGTGCCAGCAGCTTACCAGGACTAGCGGTACCCAATGAGCAGTTCTTC
CASSLPGLAVPNEQFF
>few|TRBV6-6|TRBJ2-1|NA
TGTGCCAGCCTTCGTGGGCCGGCTGTCGATGAGCAGTTCTTC
CASLRGPAVDEQFF
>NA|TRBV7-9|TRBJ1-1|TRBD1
TGTGCCAGCAGCTTCCAGACAGGGTCCACTGAAGCTTTCTTT
CASSFQTGSTEAFF
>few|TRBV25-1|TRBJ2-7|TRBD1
TGTGCCAGCAGTGGGACAGGGTATATGTACGAGCAGTACTTC
CASSGTGYMYEQYF
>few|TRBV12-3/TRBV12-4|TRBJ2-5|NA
TGTGCCAGCGGCGGGGAGACCCAGTACTTC
CASGGETQYF
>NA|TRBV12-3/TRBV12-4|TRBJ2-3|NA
TGTGCCAGCAGTTTAGCGCGGGGAGAGTCGGATACGCAGTATTTT
CASSLARGESDTQYF
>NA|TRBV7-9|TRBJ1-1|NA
TGTGCCAGCAGCCCGCGAGGGGAGGGGACTGAAGCTTTCTTT
CASSPRGEGTEAFF
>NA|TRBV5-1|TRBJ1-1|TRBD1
TGCGCCAGCAGCAAAGTTCGACAGGGTTCGGGGGATCCGACTGAAGCTTTCTTT
CASSKVRQGSGDPTEAFF
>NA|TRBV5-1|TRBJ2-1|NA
TGCGCCAGCAGTCTCCAAGCCCTGGGGTCCTACAATGAGCAGTTCTTC
CASSLQALGSYNEQFF
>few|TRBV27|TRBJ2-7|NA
TGTGCCAGCAGGCAGGGTAGGAACGAGCAGTACTTC
CASRQGRNEQYF
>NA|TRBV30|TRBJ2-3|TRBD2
TGTGCCTGGACCTTAGGGACTAGCGGGGGGACAGATACGCAGTATTTT
CAWTLGTSGGTDTQYF
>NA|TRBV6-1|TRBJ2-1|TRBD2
TGTGCCAGCAGTCATGACCTTCCCGGACTAGCGGGGGTCACCAATGAGCAGTTCTTC
CASSHDLPGLAGVTNEQFF
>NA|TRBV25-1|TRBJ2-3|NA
TGTGCCAGCAGTGAAATGGCGGCAGATACGCAGTATTTT
CASSEMAADTQYF
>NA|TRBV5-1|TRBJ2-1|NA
TGCGCCAGCAGCTTGGCCTTGGGTGGAGAGCAGTTCTTC
CASSLALGGEQFF
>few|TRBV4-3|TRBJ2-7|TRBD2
TGCGCCAGCAGCCAAGATATACTAGCGGGGGTTGAATCCCCCTACGAGCAGTACTTC
CASSQDILAGVESPYEQYF
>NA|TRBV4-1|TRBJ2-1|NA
TGCGCCAGCAGCCAAGAAGAGAGGGGGGGCTACTACAATGAGCAGTTCTTC
CASSQEERGGYYNEQFF
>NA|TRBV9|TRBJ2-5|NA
TGTGCCAGCAGCCCCCTCGTGGGGAGTCTGGAGACCCAGTACTTC
CASSPLVGSLETQYF
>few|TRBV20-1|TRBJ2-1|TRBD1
TGCAGTGCGGAAGGGACAGGGTCCTATAACGGGGAGCAGTTCTTC
CSAEGTGSYNGEQFF
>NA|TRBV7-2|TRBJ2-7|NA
TGTGCCAGCAGCTTAGAAGGGGCGGCCAACGAGCAGTACTTC
CASSLEGAANEQYF
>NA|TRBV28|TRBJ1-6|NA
TGTGCCAGCAGTTTATCAGGGCCCAATAATTCACCCCTCCACTTT
CASSLSGPNNSPLHF